These 30 T cell receptor beta chains were sequenced from one sample in a study of T cells in Graves' hyperthyroidism and ophthalmopathy. Researchers amplified the TCR beta CDR3 regions from RNA transcripts. The TCR CDR3 was amplified in a first-round RT-PCR using the HTBI primer set. From the multiplex PCR reads, TCRdb called clonotypes with MiXCR, one entry per CDR3 protein. The sample carries under 450,000 distinct CDR3 sequences, roughly 17% recorded once. Input material: blood. Source of these receptors: a young woman with Graves' hyperthyroidism that later progressed to Graves' ophthalmopathy.

V gene TRBV19 combines with J gene TRBJ1-5; D might be TRBD1 (5 bases). V lost 7 bases to trimming and J lost 2 bases, with 21 bases between them. The CDR3 totals 17 residues. Germline CDR1 is LNHDA and CDR2 is SQIVND (reference sequence). CDR3 bases: TGTGCCAGTACCAGTAGGTGGACAAAAGATCGCAATCAGCCCCAGCATTTT. Its protein product is CASTSRWTKDRNQPQHF.

This clonotype appeared many times. In DNA, the CDR3 is TGTGCCAGCAGCCGGGCAGGAGCAACTAATGAAAAACTGTTTTTT. Its translation is CASSRAGATNEKLFF. The chain employs TRBV12-3 or TRBV12-4 and TRBJ1-4, with D hard to call. Trimming stripped 6 bases from V and 0 bases from J, with 11 bases between. The CDR3 totals 15 residues.

This clonotype was observed many times. This sequence joins TRBV5-1 and TRBJ2-5, with 8 bases fitting TRBD2. Trimming at V came to 7 bases and at J to 0 bases, leaving 5 bases not matched to a gene. Germline-derived CDR1 and CDR2 are SGHRS and YFSETQ. The CDR3 extends over 14 amino acids. The CDR3 sequence: CASRGGRYQETQYF. The CDR3 bases are TGCGCCAGCCGCGGGGGGCGGTACCAAGAGACCCAGTACTTC.

This rearrangement joins TRBV9 to TRBJ2-1; D remains ambiguous. Trimming stripped 0 bases from V and 4 bases from J, with 11 bases between. CDR3 size: 15 residues. The V gene's germline CDR1 is SGDLS and CDR2 YYNGEE. CDR3 protein: CASSVGVMAYNEQFF. The DNA for the CDR3 is TGTGCCAGCAGCGTAGGGGTAATGGCGTACAATGAGCAGTTCTTC.

The chain combines TRBV5-6 with TRBJ1-1; 8 nucleotides line up with TRBD1. Germline values: CDR1 SGHDT, CDR2 YYEEEE. V was clipped by 2 bases and J by 6 bases; unmatched bases: 6. CDR3 length: 14 residues. CDR3 loop: CASSFLDRDPEAFF. DNA for the CDR3: TGTGCCAGCAGCTTTCTGGACAGGGACCCTGAAGCTTTCTTT.

As for this clonotype: Possible read error: a much larger clone is one base away. The genes are TRBV4-1 and TRBJ2-7; D remains ambiguous. CDR1 and CDR2 from the germline V gene are MGHRA and YSYEKL. Trimming stripped 0 bases from V and 1 base from J, with 7 bases between. The CDR3 is 14 amino acids. The CDR3 here is CASSQDKGSYEQYF. CDR3 DNA: TGCGCCAGCAGCCAAGACAAAGGGTCCTACGAGCAGTACTTC.

This clonotype was observed at least ten times. The rearrangement links TRBV24-1 to TRBJ2-2; 8 bases match TRBD1. Unmatched junction bases numbered 11, after V lost 3 bases and J lost 6 bases. The CDR3 covers 17 residues. Germline-derived CDR1 and CDR2 are KGHDR and SFDVKD. In DNA, the CDR3 is TGTGCCACCAGTGATGCGACGGACAGGGTCGGGGCCGGGGAGCTGTTTTTT. Translated: CATSDATDRVGAGELFF.

This clonotype was seen repeatedly, ten times or more. DNA for the CDR3: TGCAGCGCTCAGACAGGGAATGGTTACGAGCAGTACTTC. The encoded protein is CSAQTGNGYEQYF. The chain joins TRBV29-1 to TRBJ2-7; 7 positions agree with TRBD1. The V and J ends lost 7 bases and 4 bases, in that order; junction bases with no gene match: 10. CDR3 length: 13 residues. CDR1 is SQVTM and CDR2 is ANQGSEA in the germline V gene.

This clonotype was observed many times. The chain recombines TRBV10-3 with TRBJ1-2, with a weak D call TRBD1 (6 bases). Trimming removed 0 bases from V and 6 bases from J, with 14 bases in between. CDR3 size: 15 residues. Germline V gene sequence: CDR1 ENHRY, CDR2 SYGVKD. Here the CDR3 DNA reads TGTGCCATCAGTGAGTCCGGACAGCTTTGGGATGGCTACACCTTC. This encodes CAISESGQLWDGYTF.

This clonotype was observed a few times. Relative to the germline gene, one junction end is altered; a read error may explain this. The chain uses TRBV6-1 and TRBJ2-5; 10 bases match TRBD2. The CDR3 runs 16 residues. Germline values: CDR1 MNHNS, CDR2 SASEGT. The CDR3 loop reads CASSEGTSVIQETQYF. The CDR3, as DNA: TGTGCCAGCAGCGAAGGGACTAGCGTGATTCAAGAGACCCAGTACTTC.

This clonotype was seen repeatedly, ten times or more. The chain employs TRBV20-1 and TRBJ2-1, with D perhaps TRBD1 (7 bases). The V end was cut by 8 bases, the J end by 8 bases, with 19 bases between. This CDR3 is 13 amino acids long. Germline values: CDR1 DFQATT, CDR2 SNEGSKA (reference sequence). In DNA form, the CDR3 reads TGCAGTTCGGAGACAGGGAGGATTCATGAGCAGTTCTTC. Translation gives CSSETGRIHEQFF.

Ten or more counts support this clonotype. This chain uses TRBV5-1 with TRBJ1-1, with D perhaps matching TRBD1 (6 bases). The V and J ends lost 4 bases and 4 bases respectively, with 17 bases between them. This CDR3 region has 15 residues. Germline lookup yields CDR1 SGHRS and CDR2 YFSETQ. CDR3 coding DNA: TGCGCCAGCAGCCCACAAAGAGGACAGACCACTGAAGCTTTCTTT. Amino acids: CASSPQRGQTTEAFF.

The sample holds many counts of this clonotype. The chain carries TRBV28 and TRBJ1-1; 7 nucleotides align to TRBD1. The germline CDR1 and CDR2 sequences are MDHEN and SYDVKM. Trimming took 7 bases from V and 8 from J; bases not matched to a gene: 4. This CDR3 region has 11 residues. The CDR3 DNA is TGTGCCAGCATCAGGGGGAGAGAAGCTTTCTTT. Translation: CASIRGREAFF.

This clonotype has a count of ten or more. The gene calls are TRBV15 and TRBJ2-1, with a possible D match to TRBD1 (5 bases). Germline CDR1 is LNHNV and CDR2 is YYDKDF (reference sequence). The ends were cut back, 6 bases at V and 1 base at J, with 16 bases in the middle. The length of the CDR3 is 16 residues. CDR3 loop: CATSDQTGFSYNEQFF. The CDR3 bases are TGTGCCACCAGTGACCAAACAGGATTTTCCTACAATGAGCAGTTCTTC.

The CDR3 spells CSALLAVTDTQYF. The DNA of the CDR3 is TGCAGTGCTCTACTAGCGGTCACAGATACGCAGTATTTT. The V and J genes are TRBV20-1 and TRBJ2-3; TRBD2 matches at 8 bases. V lost 5 bases and J lost 2; bases outside the gene matches: 3. This CDR3 region has 13 residues. Germline CDR1 reads DFQATT; CDR2 reads SNEGSKA (reference sequence).

This clonotype appeared many times. The chain links TRBV27 to TRBJ1-5; D gene unclear. The CDR3 sequence is 18 residues long. Germline assignment: CDR1 MNHEY and CDR2 SMNVEV (reference sequence). Trimming took off 0 bases at V and 0 bases at J, with 15 bases between the two ends. CDR3 loop: CASSLSSLWVFSNQPQHF. In nucleotides, the CDR3 is TGTGCCAGCAGTTTATCTTCGCTTTGGGTTTTTAGCAATCAGCCCCAGCATTTT.

This clonotype was counted ten times or more. The chain combines TRBV29-1 with TRBJ1-1, with TRBD1 as a possible D gene (6 bases). This CDR3 comprises 12 residues. CDR1 SQVTM and CDR2 ANQGSEA come from the germline V gene. With 6 bases removed from V and 8 bases from J, the gap between germline ends came to 16 bases. The CDR3 DNA reads TGCAGCGTGGGGACCCCTCAGGGGGAAGCTTTCTTT. Protein: CSVGTPQGEAFF.

This clonotype came up once. A much larger clonotype is one base distant, so this may be a read error. The V and J genes are TRBV19 and TRBJ2-1; 9 bases agree with TRBD2. CDR1 is LNHDA, CDR2 SQIVND, per germline (reference sequence). The CDR3 is made up of 15 amino acids. The V gene end was trimmed by 3 bases and the J gene end by 7 bases; junction bases not matched to a gene: 7. The CDR3 spells CASSISAGGRNEQFF. CDR3 DNA sequence: TGTGCCAGTAGTATTTCGGCGGGGGGGAGGAATGAGCAGTTCTTC.

This clonotype has at least ten counts. The genes are TRBV19 and TRBJ2-1; D not certain. Germline V gene data show CDR1 as LNHDA and CDR2 as SQIVND (reference sequence). Trimming took 6 bases from V and 1 from J, leaving 7 bases between them. The CDR3 covers 13 residues. The CDR3 sequence is CASSQVSYNEQFF. CDR3 in DNA: TGTGCCAGTAGCCAGGTATCCTACAATGAGCAGTTCTTC.

This clonotype was seen only a few times. V and J are TRBV4-1 and TRBJ1-6, with D possibly TRBD1 on 5 matching bases. The CDR3 consists of 19 residues. The germline gives CDR1 MGHRA, CDR2 YSYEKL. V was trimmed by 4 bases and J by 0 bases, leaving 19 bases between them. In DNA form, the CDR3 reads TGCGCCAGCAGCCTCTCTCCGGGGGTCGACCTCTCCTATAATTCACCCCTCCACTTT. It is translated as CASSLSPGVDLSYNSPLHF.

This clonotype has ten or more counts. This chain uses TRBV10-2 with TRBJ2-7; D is uncertain. Deletions cut 0 bases from V and 2 bases from J, with 2 bases between. Germline V CDR1 and CDR2: WSHSY, SAAADI. The CDR3 is 12 amino acids. The CDR3 DNA follows: TGCGCCAGCAGTGAGTCCACCTACGAGCAGTACTTC. It encodes CASSESTYEQYF.

This chain links TRBV27 with TRBJ1-1; TRBD1 matches 11 bases. V was pared by 8 bases and J by 1 base, with 9 bases of the junction left unmatched. The CDR3 is 16 residues long. Germline values: CDR1 MNHEY, CDR2 SMNVEV (reference sequence). This CDR3 is CASSGQGAIKNTEAFF. CDR3 in DNA: TGTGCCAGCTCTGGACAGGGGGCGATTAAGAACACTGAAGCTTTCTTT.

In this sample, this clonotype turned up many times. V usage is TRBV6-1 and J usage is TRBJ1-2, with TRBD1 as a possible D gene (5 bases). This CDR3 has 14 residues. The germline V gene has CDR1 MNHNS and CDR2 SASEGT. The V end lost 5 bases, the J end lost 1 base, and 11 bases lay between the germline ends. The CDR3 loop reads CASSSVGLNYGYTF. The CDR3 nucleotides are TGTGCCAGCAGTTCCGTGGGACTTAACTATGGCTACACCTTC.

This sequence joins TRBV2 and TRBJ2-1; 9 positions agree with TRBD2. The CDR3 runs to 15 residues. Germline loops: CDR1 SNHLY, CDR2 FYNNEI. Unmatched junction bases numbered 6, after V lost 5 bases and J lost 4 bases. CDR3: CASSPRTSAYNEQFF. In nucleotides, the CDR3 is TGTGCCAGCAGTCCTAGGACTAGCGCATACAATGAGCAGTTCTTC.

The V call is TRBV4-1, the J call TRBJ2-7, with 12 nucleotides matching TRBD2. Germline assignment: CDR1 MGHRA and CDR2 YSYEKL. V dropped 2 bases and J dropped 3; count of bases not matched to a gene: 5. This CDR3 is 16 amino acids long. The CDR3 DNA is TGCGCCAGCAGCCAATGGACTAGCGGGGTTAACTACGAGCAGTACTTC. It codes for CASSQWTSGVNYEQYF.

This clonotype was counted ten times or more. A much larger clone differs by one base, so this may be a read error. The chain combines TRBV6-5 with TRBJ2-7, with 11 nucleotides matching TRBD1. The CDR3 is 15 residues long. CDR1 and CDR2 from the germline V gene are MNHEY and SVGAGI. With V trimmed by 2 bases and J by 4 bases, 4 bases remained unmatched. The CDR3 sequence: CASSYTGTGGYEQYF. The CDR3 bases are TGTGCCAGCAGTTACACCGGGACAGGGGGTTACGAGCAGTACTTC.

Note on this clonotype: This may arise from a read error, as a much more abundant clone is one base away. The chain recombines TRBV29-1 with TRBJ1-2; no firm D call. Germline V gene sequence: CDR1 SQVTM, CDR2 ANQGSEA. The CDR3 runs to 12 residues. V dropped 6 bases and J dropped 0 bases, with 8 bases sitting between them. CDR3 region: CSVSSPNYGYTF. The CDR3 bases are TGCAGCGTGAGCAGTCCTAACTATGGCTACACCTTC.

The V call is TRBV12-3 or TRBV12-4, the J call TRBJ1-2; D perhaps matches TRBD1 (6 bases). This CDR3 contains 12 residues. Trimming pared 5 bases from V and 6 bases from J, leaving 10 bases between. In DNA form, the CDR3 reads TGTGCCAGCAGTACAGGGAGGGATGGCTACACCTTC. This sequence encodes CASSTGRDGYTF.

The chain carries TRBV5-1 and TRBJ2-7; D is perhaps TRBD1 (5 bases). There are 15 residues in the CDR3. Trimming shortened V by 1 base and J by 2 bases, and 13 bases separated the two germline ends. Germline assignment: CDR1 SGHRS and CDR2 YFSETQ. The CDR3 reads CASSLLGQGAYEQYF. CDR3 DNA sequence: TGCGCCAGCAGCTTGTTAGGGCAGGGTGCCTACGAGCAGTACTTC.

There are a few counts of this clonotype. The CDR3, as DNA: TGTGCCAGCTCCGGGACAGGGGAGGCCTACGAGCAGTACTTC. It codes for CASSGTGEAYEQYF. The V and J genes are TRBV11-2 and TRBJ2-7, with 10 bases identical to TRBD1. In germline, CDR1 is SGHAT, CDR2 FQNNGV. The CDR3 covers 14 residues. V lost 8 bases to trimming and J lost 2 bases; unmatched junction nucleotides: 6.